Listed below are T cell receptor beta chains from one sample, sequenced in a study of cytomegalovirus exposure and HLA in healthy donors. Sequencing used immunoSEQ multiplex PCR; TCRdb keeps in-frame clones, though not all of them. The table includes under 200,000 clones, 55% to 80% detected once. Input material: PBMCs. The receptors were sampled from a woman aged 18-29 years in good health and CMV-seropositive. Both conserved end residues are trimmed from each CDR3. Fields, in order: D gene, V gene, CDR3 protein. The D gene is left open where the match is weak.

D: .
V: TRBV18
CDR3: ASSPQRDEQY

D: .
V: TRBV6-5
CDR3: ASSYSTQGISEKLF

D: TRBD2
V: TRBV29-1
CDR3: SVGTTSGAGEQF

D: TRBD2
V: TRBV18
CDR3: ASSPPSGRKTQY

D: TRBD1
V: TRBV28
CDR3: ASSRRTGQF

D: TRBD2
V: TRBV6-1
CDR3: ASSEVEREWVSTDTQY

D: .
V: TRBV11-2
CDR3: ASSLPQLNTEAF

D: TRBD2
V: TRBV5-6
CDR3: ASRFAGGWAYEQY

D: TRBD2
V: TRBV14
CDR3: ASSLNLAGGPYLTDEQF

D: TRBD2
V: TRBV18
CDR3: ASSPGSGASYNEQF

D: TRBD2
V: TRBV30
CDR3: AWAGLAAYNEQF

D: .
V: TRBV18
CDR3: ASSPQGNSNYGYT

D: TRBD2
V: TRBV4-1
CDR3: ASSQGVRTSGSYEQY

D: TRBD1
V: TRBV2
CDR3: ASSALDRGAGDTQY

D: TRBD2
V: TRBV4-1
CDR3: ASSLVPSGSHHEQY

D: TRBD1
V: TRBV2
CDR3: ASSAQGQSYEQY

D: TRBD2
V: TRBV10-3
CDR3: AISESSGTSGGSSYNEQF

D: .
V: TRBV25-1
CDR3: ASSVGGLGQY

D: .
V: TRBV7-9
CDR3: ASSLFGEAGNTIY

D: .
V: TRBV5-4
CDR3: ASSLEGGILH

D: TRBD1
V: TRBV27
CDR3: ASSRDRTLSGANVLT

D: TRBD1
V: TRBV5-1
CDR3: ASSLLQGGWCTEAF

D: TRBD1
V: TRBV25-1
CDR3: ASSPTDRAGNTIY

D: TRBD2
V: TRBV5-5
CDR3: ASSPGGRETQY

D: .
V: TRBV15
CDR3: ATSRFKGEGHEQY

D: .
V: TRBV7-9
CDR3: ASSPVAGSSTDTQY

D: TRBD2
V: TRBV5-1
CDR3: ASRVGGSTSGLQF

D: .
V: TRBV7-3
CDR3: ASKFAGADTQY

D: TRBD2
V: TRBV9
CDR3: ASSAFSGGADTQY

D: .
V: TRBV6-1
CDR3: ASSEGLNPRQPQH

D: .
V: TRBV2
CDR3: ASSELGGARPLH

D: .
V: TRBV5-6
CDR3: ASSDGTQYGYT